The next 28 T cell receptor beta chains were all read from a single sample in a study of OX40 agonist ivuxolimab in advanced cancers. Here immunoSEQ multiplex PCR was the method, and the copy in TCRdb shows in-frame clones only, minus some. The table includes 35,000 or so clones, about 84% detected once. The sample was CD4+ or CD8+ T cells sorted from blood, taken in a trial of the OX40 agonist ivuxolimab. The receptors come from an adult with an advanced solid tumor such as melanoma, head and neck, liver or kidney cancer.

The V gene is TRBV5-4, the J gene TRBJ2-5; possibly TRBD2 for D (6 bases). Trimming cost V 7 bases and J 5 bases, with 18 bases left between them. There are 14 residues in the CDR3. Germline V gene data show CDR1 as SGHNT and CDR2 as YYREEE (reference sequence). This chain's CDR3 is CASPRDSRMETQYF. The CDR3 DNA sequence: TGTGCCAGCCCGCGGGACTCACGGATGGAGACCCAGTACTTC.

This rearrangement joins TRBV11-1 to TRBJ2-1; no definite D call. V was trimmed by 4 bases and J by 10 bases, leaving 11 bases between them. This CDR3 spans 12 amino acids. Germline CDR1 is SGHAT and CDR2 is FQDESV (reference sequence). The CDR3 DNA reads TGTGCCAGCAGCTCCCGAGGCGTAGAGCAGTTCTTC. Protein sequence: CASSSRGVEQFF.

V gene TRBV30 combines with J gene TRBJ2-3; 8 bases are shared with TRBD2. The germline V gene has CDR1 GTSNPN and CDR2 SVGIG (reference sequence). The CDR3 sequence is 14 residues long. After removal of 5 bases from V and 1 base from J, the junction contained 5 bases not matched to a gene. The CDR3 loop reads CAWCFSGGTDTQYF. The CDR3, as DNA: TGTGCCTGGTGTTTTAGCGGGGGCACAGATACGCAGTATTTT. Using reference TRBV30 and TRBJ2-3 for the parts outside the CDR3, the full variable domain is SQTIHQWPATLVQPVGSPLSLECTVEGTSNPNLYWYRQAAGRGLQLLFYSVGIGQISSEVPQNLSASRPQDRQFILSSKKLLLSDSGFYLCAWCFSGGTDTQYFGPGTRLTVL.

The chain is built from TRBV19 and TRBJ2-1, with TRBD2 matching 12 bases. The V gene end was trimmed by 5 bases and the J gene end by 0 bases; junction bases not matched to a gene: 2. Germline values: CDR1 LNHDA, CDR2 SQIVND (reference sequence). The CDR3 runs to 16 residues. The CDR3 region is CASSLTSGSSYNEQFF. As DNA, the CDR3 is TGTGCCAGTAGTTTGACTAGCGGGAGCTCCTACAATGAGCAGTTCTTC.

This chain uses TRBV7-9 with TRBJ1-1; unclear D gene. Germline loops: CDR1 SEHNR, CDR2 FQNEAQ (reference sequence). V was trimmed by 6 bases and J by 6 bases, leaving 8 bases between them. The CDR3 totals 11 residues. The CDR3 sequence is CASSPGSEAFF. DNA of the CDR3: TGTGCCAGCAGTCCGGGGTCTGAAGCTTTCTTT.

V is TRBV27 and J is TRBJ1-5; unclear D gene. V gave up 10 bases and J gave up 2 bases, with 15 bases separating them. The CDR3 contains 14 residues. Germline V gives CDR1 MNHEY, CDR2 SMNVEV (reference sequence). The CDR3 nucleotides read TGTGCCACCCGAGTTTCTGGGGGCAATCAGCCCCAGCATTTT. This gives the protein CATRVSGGNQPQHF.

This chain links TRBV27 with TRBJ2-2; maybe TRBD2 (5 bases). The CDR3 sequence is 15 residues long. In germline, CDR1 is MNHEY, CDR2 SMNVEV (reference sequence). Trimming shortened V by 1 base and J by 2 bases, and 8 bases separated the two germline ends. The CDR3 loop reads CASSLWSGNTGELFF. In DNA, the CDR3 is TGTGCCAGCAGTTTATGGAGCGGTAACACCGGGGAGCTGTTTTTT.

The CDR3 coding sequence is TGTGCCAGTCGCAGGGGAATGAATCAGCCCCAGCATTTT. Translated: CASRRGMNQPQHF. J is TRBJ1-5 and V is TRBV27, with D possibly TRBD1 on 6 matching bases. The germline V gene has CDR1 MNHEY and CDR2 SMNVEV (reference sequence). V dropped 9 bases and J dropped 4 bases, with 13 bases sitting between them. CDR3 length equals 13 residues.

In its sample, this clone was seen once. The genes are TRBV11-3 and TRBJ1-1; D uncertain. This CDR3 spans 14 amino acids. Trimming left V 3 bases short and J 2 bases short, with 10 bases between. Germline lookup yields CDR1 SGHNT and CDR2 YENEEA. The CDR3 region has the DNA TGTGCCAGCAGCTTGAGGACCTCCAACACTGAAGCTTTCTTT. Translating it yields CASSLRTSNTEAFF.

The chain uses TRBV4-1 and TRBJ1-2; D is undetermined. The germline V gene encodes CDR1 MGHRA and CDR2 YSYEKL. The CDR3 extends over 14 amino acids. V lost 0 bases to trimming and J lost 1 base, with 6 bases between them. CDR3 DNA sequence: TGCGCCAGCAGCCAAGATGCCTATAACTATGGCTACACCTTC. Translating it yields CASSQDAYNYGYTF.

The chain recombines TRBV10-3 with TRBJ2-2, with no clear D. The V gene's germline CDR1 is ENHRY and CDR2 SYGVKD. The length of the CDR3 is 16 residues. Trimming cost V 3 bases and J 2 bases, with 13 bases left between them. CDR3 loop: CAISDFINSNTGELFF. The CDR3 DNA reads as TGTGCCATCAGTGATTTTATAAACAGTAACACCGGGGAGCTGTTTTTT.

This chain joins TRBV4-1 and TRBJ2-1; D gene uncertain. CDR1 and CDR2 from the germline V gene are MGHRA and YSYEKL. V was pared by 3 bases and J by 8 bases, with 5 bases between. The CDR3 extends over 11 amino acids. CDR3 nucleotides: TGCGCCAGCAGCCAGCACGATGAGCAGTTCTTC. This sequence encodes CASSQHDEQFF.

V is TRBV7-2 and J is TRBJ2-1, with TRBD2 as a possible D gene (5 bases). From germline, CDR1 is SGHTA and CDR2 FQGNSA. Between the trimmed V and J ends, which lost 1 base and 4 bases, there was a span of 11 bases. The length of the CDR3 is 15 residues. The CDR3 nucleotides read TGTGCCAGCAGCTTAGAGGTGCGGGTTTACAATGAGCAGTTCTTC. Its translation: CASSLEVRVYNEQFF.

The V gene is TRBV15, the J gene TRBJ1-2; D is ambiguous. Per the germline V gene, CDR1 is LNHNV and CDR2 is YYDKDF (reference sequence). This CDR3 has 15 residues. V was shortened by 0 bases and J by 2 bases, with 10 bases between the two germline ends. The CDR3 sequence is CATSRDSPANYGYTF. CDR3 coding DNA: TGTGCCACCAGCAGAGATTCCCCAGCAAACTATGGCTACACCTTC.

V gene TRBV28 combines with J gene TRBJ1-3, with D uncertain. The V end lost 10 bases, the J end lost 0 bases, and 16 bases lay between the germline ends. Germline loops: CDR1 MDHEN, CDR2 SYDVKM. The CDR3 is made up of 15 amino acids. The CDR3 reads CATSSGPSSGNTIYF. CDR3 DNA sequence: TGTGCCACCTCCTCCGGGCCGAGCTCTGGAAACACCATATATTTT.

This chain uses TRBV27 with TRBJ2-3; 9 bases are a match to TRBD2. The germline V gene encodes CDR1 MNHEY and CDR2 SMNVEV (reference sequence). The V and J ends lost 1 base and 6 bases, in that order; junction bases with no gene match: 5. The CDR3 totals 15 residues. In nucleotides, the CDR3 is TGTGCCAGCAGTTTATACGCGGGAGGGCTTGATACGCAGTATTTT. Translating gives CASSLYAGGLDTQYF.

This clone was found once. The chain employs TRBV29-1 and TRBJ1-2; 8 nucleotides agree with TRBD1. The ends lost 4 bases at V and 6 bases at J; junction bases unmatched: 4. Germline CDR1 reads SQVTM; CDR2 reads ANQGSEA. The CDR3 length is 12 residues. The CDR3 DNA is TGCAGCGTTGTGGAACAGGGGGATGGCTACACCTTC. It specifies CSVVEQGDGYTF.

J is TRBJ2-1 and V is TRBV9; D may be TRBD1 or TRBD2 (5 bases each). The CDR3 has 15 amino acids. The germline V gene has CDR1 SGDLS and CDR2 YYNGEE. V was cut by 3 bases and J by 6 bases, with 16 bases left in between. CDR3 in DNA: TGTGCCAGCAGCGCCCTGGGTGGGGGTAGCAATGAGCAGTTCTTC. Protein product: CASSALGGGSNEQFF.

The rearrangement joins TRBV27 to TRBJ2-7, with TRBD2 identical over 7 bases. Germline CDR1 reads MNHEY; CDR2 reads SMNVEV (reference sequence). Trimming removed 5 bases from V and 4 bases from J; junction bases left unmatched: 5. The CDR3 runs 13 residues. CDR3 residues: CASSSGEYYEQYF. Here the CDR3 DNA reads TGTGCCAGCAGTAGCGGGGAATATTACGAGCAGTACTTC.

The chain carries TRBV4-1 and TRBJ2-7; no clear D. Trimming removed 1 base at V and 4 bases at J, with 8 bases between. Germline assignment: CDR1 MGHRA and CDR2 YSYEKL. The CDR3 is made up of 13 amino acids. CDR3 in DNA: TGCGCCAGCAGCCAAGGCATGGAGTACGAGCAGTACTTC. Its protein is CASSQGMEYEQYF.

The chain joins TRBV27 to TRBJ2-1, with D perhaps assigned TRBD1 or TRBD2 (5 bases each). Germline CDR1 reads MNHEY; CDR2 reads SMNVEV (reference sequence). With 2 bases removed from V and 0 bases from J, the gap between germline ends came to 8 bases. The CDR3 runs to 15 residues. CDR3 sequence reads: CASSLGGSSYNEQFF. In DNA, the CDR3 is TGTGCCAGCAGTTTAGGGGGTAGCTCCTACAATGAGCAGTTCTTC.

The chain couples TRBV11-2 to TRBJ1-2; D call uncertain. This CDR3 is 14 amino acids long. Germline V gene data show CDR1 as SGHAT and CDR2 as FQNNGV. V lost 1 base, J lost 2 bases, and 8 bases lay in between. The CDR3 reads CASSLGGQNYGYTF. CDR3 nucleotide sequence: TGTGCCAGCAGCTTAGGTGGCCAGAACTATGGCTACACCTTC.

This clone came up a few times. Other DNA sequences in this specimen translate into the identical CDR3. The gene calls are TRBV11-3 and TRBJ2-1; TRBD2 matches at 9 bases. Germline CDR1 SGHNT, CDR2 YENEEA. V lost 3 bases and J lost 6; bases outside the gene matches: 6. The CDR3 runs 15 residues. The CDR3 DNA reads as TGTGCCAGCAGCTTGCCGGGACTAGCACTCAATGAGCAGTTCTTC. It encodes CASSLPGLALNEQFF.

The chain has TRBV2 and TRBJ1-1; D call uncertain. CDR1 SNHLY and CDR2 FYNNEI come from the germline V gene. Trimming stripped 1 base from V and 7 bases from J, with 7 bases between. This CDR3 has 12 residues. CDR3 bases: TGTGCCAGCAGTGAAGGGGCAGTTGAAGCTTTCTTT. Its translation: CASSEGAVEAFF.

The chain uses TRBV30 and TRBJ2-3; D unclear. Per the germline V gene, CDR1 is GTSNPN and CDR2 is SVGIG (reference sequence). The V end lost 1 base, the J end lost 2 bases, and 10 bases lay between the germline ends. The CDR3 totals 14 residues. CDR3 in amino acids: CAWSEGQFTDTQYF. For the CDR3, the DNA is TGTGCCTGGAGTGAGGGTCAATTCACAGATACGCAGTATTTT.

The CDR3 spells CSVAANNEKLFF. The CDR3 DNA is TGCAGCGTCGCTGCTAATAATGAAAAACTGTTTTTT. The chain combines TRBV29-1 with TRBJ1-4, with no clear D. CDR3 length: 12 residues. CDR1 and CDR2 (germline): SQVTM, ANQGSEA. V lost 6 bases, J lost 4 bases, and 9 bases lay in between.

As to this clone: The germline gene is not matched at one end of the junction; a read error may be the cause. The V and J genes are TRBV9 and TRBJ1-4, with 7 nucleotides matching TRBD1. The CDR3 totals 15 residues. In germline, CDR1 is SGDLS, CDR2 YYNGEE. Written as DNA, the CDR3 is TGTGCCAGCAGCACCGGGACAGCAACTTATGAAAAACTGTTTTTT. It encodes CASSTGTATYEKLFF.

J is TRBJ2-3 and V is TRBV28, with D maybe TRBD1 (6 bases). From germline, CDR1 is MDHEN and CDR2 SYDVKM. Between the trimmed V and J ends, which lost 7 bases and 0 bases, there was a span of 11 bases. The CDR3 totals 14 residues. Written as DNA, the CDR3 is TGTGCCAGCACCCTGGACAGAAGCACAGATACGCAGTATTTT. Encoded protein: CASTLDRSTDTQYF.